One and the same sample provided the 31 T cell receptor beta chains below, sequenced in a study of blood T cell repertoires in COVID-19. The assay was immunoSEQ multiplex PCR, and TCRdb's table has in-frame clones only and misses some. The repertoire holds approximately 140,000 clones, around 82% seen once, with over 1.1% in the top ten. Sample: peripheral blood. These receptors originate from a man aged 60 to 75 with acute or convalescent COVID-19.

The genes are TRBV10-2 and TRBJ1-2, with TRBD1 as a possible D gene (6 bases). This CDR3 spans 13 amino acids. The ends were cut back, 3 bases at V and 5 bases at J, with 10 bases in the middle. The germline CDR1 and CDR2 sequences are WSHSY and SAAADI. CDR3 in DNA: TGCGCCAGCAGTGAAAGGACAGTTTATGGCTACACCTTC. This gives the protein CASSERTVYGYTF.

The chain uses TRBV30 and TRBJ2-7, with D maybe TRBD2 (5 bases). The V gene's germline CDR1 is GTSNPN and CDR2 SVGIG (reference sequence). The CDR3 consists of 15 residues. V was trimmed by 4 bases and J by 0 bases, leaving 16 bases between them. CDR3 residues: CAWNSGLLSSYEQYF. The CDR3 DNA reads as TGTGCCTGGAATTCGGGGTTGCTTAGCTCCTACGAGCAGTACTTC.

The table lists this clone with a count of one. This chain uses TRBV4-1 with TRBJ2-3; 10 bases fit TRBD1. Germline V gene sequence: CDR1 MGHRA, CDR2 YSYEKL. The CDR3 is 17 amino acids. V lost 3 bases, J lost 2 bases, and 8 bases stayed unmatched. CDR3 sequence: CASSQGTGAEITDTQYF. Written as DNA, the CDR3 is TGCGCCAGCAGCCAGGGGACAGGGGCGGAGATCACAGATACGCAGTATTTT.

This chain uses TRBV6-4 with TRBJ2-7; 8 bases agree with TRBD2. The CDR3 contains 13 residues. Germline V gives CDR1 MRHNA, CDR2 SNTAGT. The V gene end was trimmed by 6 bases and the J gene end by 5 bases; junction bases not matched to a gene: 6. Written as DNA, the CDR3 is TGTGCCAGCAGCCCGGGAGGGGGTAACGAGCAGTACTTC. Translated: CASSPGGGNEQYF.

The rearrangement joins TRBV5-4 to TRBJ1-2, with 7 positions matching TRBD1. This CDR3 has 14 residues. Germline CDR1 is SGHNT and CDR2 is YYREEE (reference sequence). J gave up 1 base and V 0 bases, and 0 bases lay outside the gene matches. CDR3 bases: TGTGCCAGCAGCTTGGACAGGGGTAACTATGGCTACACCTTC. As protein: CASSLDRGNYGYTF. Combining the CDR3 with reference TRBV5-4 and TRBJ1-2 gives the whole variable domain ETGVTQSPTHLIKTRGQQVTLRCSSQSGHNTVSWYQQALGQGPQFIFQYYREEENGRGNFPPRFSGLQFPNYSSELNVNALELDDSALYLCASSLDRGNYGYTFGSGTRLTVV.

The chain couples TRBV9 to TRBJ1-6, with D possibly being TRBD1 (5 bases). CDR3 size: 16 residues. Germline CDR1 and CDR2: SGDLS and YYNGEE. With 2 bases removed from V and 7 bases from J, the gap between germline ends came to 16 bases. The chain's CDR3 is CASSVGGGGGNSPLHF. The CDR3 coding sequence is TGTGCCAGCAGCGTGGGAGGCGGTGGGGGGAATTCACCCCTCCACTTT.

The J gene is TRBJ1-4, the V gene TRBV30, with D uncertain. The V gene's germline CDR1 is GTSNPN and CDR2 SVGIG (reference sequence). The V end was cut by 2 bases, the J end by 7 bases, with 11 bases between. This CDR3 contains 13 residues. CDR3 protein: CAWSLSGSEKLFF. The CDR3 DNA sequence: TGTGCCTGGAGTTTATCGGGGTCTGAAAAACTGTTTTTT.

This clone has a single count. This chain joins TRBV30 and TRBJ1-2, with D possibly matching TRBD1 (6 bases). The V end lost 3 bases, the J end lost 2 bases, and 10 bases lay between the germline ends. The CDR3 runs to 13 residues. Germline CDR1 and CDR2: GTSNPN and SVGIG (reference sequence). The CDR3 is CAWRTTGNYGYTF. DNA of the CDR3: TGTGCCTGGAGGACTACAGGGAACTATGGCTACACCTTC.

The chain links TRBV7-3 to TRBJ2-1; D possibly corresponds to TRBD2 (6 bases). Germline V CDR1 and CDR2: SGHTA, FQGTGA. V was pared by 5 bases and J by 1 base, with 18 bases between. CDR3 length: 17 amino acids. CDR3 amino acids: CASSHRTGLGSYNEQFF. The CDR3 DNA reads TGTGCCAGCAGCCACAGAACGGGACTCGGGTCCTACAATGAGCAGTTCTTC.

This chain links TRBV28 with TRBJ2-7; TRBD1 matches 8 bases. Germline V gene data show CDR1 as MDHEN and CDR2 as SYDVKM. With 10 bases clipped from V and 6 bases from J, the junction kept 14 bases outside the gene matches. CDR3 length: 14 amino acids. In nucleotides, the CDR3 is TGTGCCATTCTCCAGGGGGCGCAGGGTAGCGAGCAGTACTTC. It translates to CAILQGAQGSEQYF.

CDR3 in amino acids: CASSPGTYNNEQFF. The DNA for the CDR3 is TGTGCCAGCAGCCCCGGGACATATAACAATGAGCAGTTCTTC. V usage is TRBV5-4 and J usage is TRBJ2-1; a weak D match, TRBD1 (6 bases). Germline loops: CDR1 SGHNT, CDR2 YYREEE (reference sequence). The CDR3 totals 14 residues. The V end was cut by 4 bases, the J end by 5 bases, with 13 bases between.

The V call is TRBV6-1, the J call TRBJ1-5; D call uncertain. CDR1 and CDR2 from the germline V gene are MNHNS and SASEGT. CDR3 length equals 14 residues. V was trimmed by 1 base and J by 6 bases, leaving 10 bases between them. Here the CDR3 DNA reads TGTGCCAGCAGTGAAGGGGCCACCAGTCAGCCCCAGCATTTT. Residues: CASSEGATSQPQHF.

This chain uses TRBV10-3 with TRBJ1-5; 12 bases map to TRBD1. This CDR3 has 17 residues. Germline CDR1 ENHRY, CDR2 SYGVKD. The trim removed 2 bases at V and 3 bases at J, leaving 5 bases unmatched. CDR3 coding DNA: TGTGCCATCAGTGAGAAGGGACAGGGGGCCCTCAATCAGCCCCAGCATTTT. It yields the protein CAISEKGQGALNQPQHF.

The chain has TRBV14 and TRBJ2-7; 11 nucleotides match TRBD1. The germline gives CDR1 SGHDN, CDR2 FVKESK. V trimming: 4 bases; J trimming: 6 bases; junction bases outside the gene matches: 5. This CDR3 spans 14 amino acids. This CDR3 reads CASSLRDRGAEQYF. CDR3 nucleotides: TGTGCCAGCAGCCTCCGGGACAGGGGGGCCGAGCAGTACTTC.

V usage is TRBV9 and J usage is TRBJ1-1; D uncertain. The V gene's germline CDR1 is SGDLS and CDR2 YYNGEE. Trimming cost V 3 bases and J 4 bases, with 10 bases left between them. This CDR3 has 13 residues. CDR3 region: CASSDGESTEAFF. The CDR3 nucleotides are TGTGCCAGCAGCGACGGAGAGAGCACTGAAGCTTTCTTT. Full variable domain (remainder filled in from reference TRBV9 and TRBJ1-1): DSGVTQTPKHLITATGQRVTLRCSPRSGDLSVYWYQQSLDQGLQFLIQYYNGEERAKGNILERFSAQQFPDLHSELNLSSLELGDSALYFCASSDGESTEAFFGQGTRLTVV.

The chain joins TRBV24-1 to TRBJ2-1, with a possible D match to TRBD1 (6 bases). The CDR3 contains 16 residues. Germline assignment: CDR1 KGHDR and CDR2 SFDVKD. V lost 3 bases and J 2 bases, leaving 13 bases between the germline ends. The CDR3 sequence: CATSDVTGSAYNEQFF. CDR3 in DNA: TGTGCCACCAGTGATGTTACAGGGAGCGCCTACAATGAGCAGTTCTTC.

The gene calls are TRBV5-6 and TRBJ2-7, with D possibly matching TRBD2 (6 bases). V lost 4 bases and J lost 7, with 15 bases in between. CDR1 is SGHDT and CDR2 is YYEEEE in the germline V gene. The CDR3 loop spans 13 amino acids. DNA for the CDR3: TGTGCCAGCAGCATAGACGTTCGGGGGGAGCAGTACTTC. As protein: CASSIDVRGEQYF.

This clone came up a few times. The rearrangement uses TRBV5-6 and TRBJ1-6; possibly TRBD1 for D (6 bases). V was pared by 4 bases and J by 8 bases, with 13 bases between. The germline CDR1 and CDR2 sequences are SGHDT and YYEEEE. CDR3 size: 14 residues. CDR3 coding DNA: TGTGCCAGCAGCCTGGACAGTGAATATTCACCCCTCCACTTT. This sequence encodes CASSLDSEYSPLHF.

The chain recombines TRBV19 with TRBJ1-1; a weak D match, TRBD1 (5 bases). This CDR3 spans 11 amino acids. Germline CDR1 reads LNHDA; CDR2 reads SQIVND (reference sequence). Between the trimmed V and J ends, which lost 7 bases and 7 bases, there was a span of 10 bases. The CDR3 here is CASTTTGEAFF. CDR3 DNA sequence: TGTGCCAGTACCACAACAGGTGAAGCTTTCTTT.

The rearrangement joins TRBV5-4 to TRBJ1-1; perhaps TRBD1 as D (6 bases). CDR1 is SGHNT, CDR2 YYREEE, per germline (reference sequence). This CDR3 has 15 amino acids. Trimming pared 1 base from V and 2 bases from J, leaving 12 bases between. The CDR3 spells CASSLSRGPNTEAFF. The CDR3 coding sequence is TGTGCCAGCAGCTTGTCCAGGGGACCCAACACTGAAGCTTTCTTT.

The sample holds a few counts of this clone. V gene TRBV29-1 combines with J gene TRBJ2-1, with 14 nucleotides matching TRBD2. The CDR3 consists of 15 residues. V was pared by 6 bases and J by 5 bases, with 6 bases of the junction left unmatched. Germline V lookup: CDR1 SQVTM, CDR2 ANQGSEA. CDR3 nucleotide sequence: TGCAGCGTCTCGGGACTAGCGGGAGTCCACAATGAGCAGTTCTTC. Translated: CSVSGLAGVHNEQFF.

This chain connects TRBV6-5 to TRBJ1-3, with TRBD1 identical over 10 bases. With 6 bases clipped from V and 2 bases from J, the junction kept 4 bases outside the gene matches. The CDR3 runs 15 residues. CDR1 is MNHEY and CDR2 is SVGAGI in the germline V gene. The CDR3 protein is CASRVDRGPGNTIYF. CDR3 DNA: TGTGCCAGCAGAGTCGACAGGGGGCCTGGAAACACCATATATTTT.

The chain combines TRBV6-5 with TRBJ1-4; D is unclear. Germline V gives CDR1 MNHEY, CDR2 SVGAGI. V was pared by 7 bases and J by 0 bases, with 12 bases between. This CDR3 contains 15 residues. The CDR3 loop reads CASTLPGSTNEKLFF. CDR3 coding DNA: TGTGCCAGCACCCTACCGGGATCAACTAATGAAAAACTGTTTTTT.

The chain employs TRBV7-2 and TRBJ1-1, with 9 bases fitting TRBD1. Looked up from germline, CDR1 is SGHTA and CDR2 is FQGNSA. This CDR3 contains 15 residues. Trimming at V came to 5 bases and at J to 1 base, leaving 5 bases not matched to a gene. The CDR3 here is CASSEGQGANTEAFF. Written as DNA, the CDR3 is TGTGCCAGCAGCGAGGGACAGGGTGCGAACACTGAAGCTTTCTTT.

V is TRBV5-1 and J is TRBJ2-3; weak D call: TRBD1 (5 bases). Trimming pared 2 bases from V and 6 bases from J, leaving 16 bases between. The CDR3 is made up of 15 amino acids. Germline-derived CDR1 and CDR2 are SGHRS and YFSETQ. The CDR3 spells CASSFTISGSDTQYF. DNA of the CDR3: TGCGCCAGCAGCTTCACGATATCAGGGTCGGATACGCAGTATTTT.

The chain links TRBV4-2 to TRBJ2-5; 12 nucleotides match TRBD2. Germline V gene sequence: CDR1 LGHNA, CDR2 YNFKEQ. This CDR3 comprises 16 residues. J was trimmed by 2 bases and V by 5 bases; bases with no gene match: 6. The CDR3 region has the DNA TGTGCCAGCAGCACACGACTAGCGGGGGAACAAGAGACCCAGTACTTC. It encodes CASSTRLAGEQETQYF.

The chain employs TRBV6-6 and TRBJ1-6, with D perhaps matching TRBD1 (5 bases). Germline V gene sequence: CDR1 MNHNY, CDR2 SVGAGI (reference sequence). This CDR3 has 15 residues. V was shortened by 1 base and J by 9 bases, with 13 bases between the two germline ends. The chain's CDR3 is CASSYFRQGSSPLHF. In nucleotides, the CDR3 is TGTGCCAGCAGTTACTTTCGGCAGGGAAGTTCACCCCTCCACTTT.

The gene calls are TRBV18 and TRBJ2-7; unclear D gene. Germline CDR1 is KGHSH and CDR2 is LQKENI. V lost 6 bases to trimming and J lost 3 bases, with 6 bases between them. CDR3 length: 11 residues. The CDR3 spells CASSTSYEQYF. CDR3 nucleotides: TGTGCCAGCTCCACCAGCTACGAGCAGTACTTC.

The CDR3 region has the DNA TGTGCCAGCAGTGAAGTTAGCGGGAGGGCCTTTGGTGAGCAGTTCTTC. Its protein is CASSEVSGRAFGEQFF. The gene calls are TRBV6-1 and TRBJ2-1; 11 bases agree with TRBD2. The germline V gene has CDR1 MNHNS and CDR2 SASEGT. V was pared by 1 base and J by 9 bases, with 8 bases of the junction left unmatched. The CDR3 sequence is 16 residues long.

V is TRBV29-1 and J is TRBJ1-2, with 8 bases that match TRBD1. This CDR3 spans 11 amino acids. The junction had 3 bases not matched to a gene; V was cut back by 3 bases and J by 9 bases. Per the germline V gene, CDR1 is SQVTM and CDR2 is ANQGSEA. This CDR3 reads CSVERTGSYTF. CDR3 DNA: TGCAGCGTTGAGCGGACAGGGAGCTACACCTTC.

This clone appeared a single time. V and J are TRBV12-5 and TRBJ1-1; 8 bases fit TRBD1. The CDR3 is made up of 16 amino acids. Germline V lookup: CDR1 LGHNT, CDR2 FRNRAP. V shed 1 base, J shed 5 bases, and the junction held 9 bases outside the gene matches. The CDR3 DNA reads TGTGCTAGTGGTTTGGCTCGGACAGGGCTGGGGACTGAAGCTTTCTTT. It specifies CASGLARTGLGTEAFF.